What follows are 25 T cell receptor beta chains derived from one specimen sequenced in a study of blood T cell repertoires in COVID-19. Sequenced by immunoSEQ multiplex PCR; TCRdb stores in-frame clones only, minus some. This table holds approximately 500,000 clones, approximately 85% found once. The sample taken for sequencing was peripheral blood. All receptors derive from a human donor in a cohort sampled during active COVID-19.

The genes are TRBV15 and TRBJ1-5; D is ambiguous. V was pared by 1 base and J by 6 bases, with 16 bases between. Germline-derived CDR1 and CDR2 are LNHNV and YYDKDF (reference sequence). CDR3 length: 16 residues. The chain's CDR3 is CATSRALAKAGQPQHF. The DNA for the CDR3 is TGTGCCACCAGCAGAGCATTAGCAAAGGCGGGTCAGCCCCAGCATTTT.

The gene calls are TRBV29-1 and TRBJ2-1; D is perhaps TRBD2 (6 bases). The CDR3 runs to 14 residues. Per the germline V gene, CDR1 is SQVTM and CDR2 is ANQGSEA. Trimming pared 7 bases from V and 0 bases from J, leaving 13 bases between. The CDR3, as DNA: TGCAGCGCGATCCCCGGGAGCTCCTACAATGAGCAGTTCTTC. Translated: CSAIPGSSYNEQFF.

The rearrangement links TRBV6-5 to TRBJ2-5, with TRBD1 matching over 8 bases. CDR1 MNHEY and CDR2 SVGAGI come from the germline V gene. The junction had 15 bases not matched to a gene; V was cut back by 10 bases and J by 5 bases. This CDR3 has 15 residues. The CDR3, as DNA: TGTGCCACTACGGCGGGGACAGGTCCGGCCGAGACCCAGTACTTC. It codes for CATTAGTGPAETQYF.

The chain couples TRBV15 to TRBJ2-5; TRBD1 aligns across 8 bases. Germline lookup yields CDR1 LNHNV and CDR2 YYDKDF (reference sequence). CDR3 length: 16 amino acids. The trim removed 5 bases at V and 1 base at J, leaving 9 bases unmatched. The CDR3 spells CATSAYKTGVQETQYF. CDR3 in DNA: TGTGCCACCAGCGCGTATAAGACAGGGGTCCAAGAGACCCAGTACTTC.

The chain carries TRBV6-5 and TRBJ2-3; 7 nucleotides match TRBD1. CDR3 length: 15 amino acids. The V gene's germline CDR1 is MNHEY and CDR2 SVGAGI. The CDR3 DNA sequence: TGTGCGGGGGATCGGACAGGCGCATTCACAGATACGCAGTATTTT. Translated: CAGDRTGAFTDTQYF.

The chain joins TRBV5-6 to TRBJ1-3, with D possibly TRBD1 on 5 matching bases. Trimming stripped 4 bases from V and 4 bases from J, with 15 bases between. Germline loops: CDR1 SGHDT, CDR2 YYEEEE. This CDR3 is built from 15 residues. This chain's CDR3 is CASSPGLSGGNTIYF. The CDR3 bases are TGTGCCAGCAGCCCGGGACTTTCGGGGGGAAACACCATATATTTT.

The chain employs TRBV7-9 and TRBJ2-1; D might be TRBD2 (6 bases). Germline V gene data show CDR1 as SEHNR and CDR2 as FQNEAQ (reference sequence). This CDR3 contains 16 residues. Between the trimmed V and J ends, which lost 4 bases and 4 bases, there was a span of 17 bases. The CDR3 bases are TGTGCCAGCAGCTCTGGAGGGCGGGATCCGTACAATGAGCAGTTCTTC. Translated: CASSSGGRDPYNEQFF.

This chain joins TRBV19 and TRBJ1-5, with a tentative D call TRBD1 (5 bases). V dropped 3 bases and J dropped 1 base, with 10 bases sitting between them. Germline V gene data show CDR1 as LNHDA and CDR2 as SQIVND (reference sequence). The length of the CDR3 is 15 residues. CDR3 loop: CASSMGRASNQPQHF. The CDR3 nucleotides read TGTGCCAGTAGTATGGGCAGGGCGAGCAATCAGCCCCAGCATTTT.

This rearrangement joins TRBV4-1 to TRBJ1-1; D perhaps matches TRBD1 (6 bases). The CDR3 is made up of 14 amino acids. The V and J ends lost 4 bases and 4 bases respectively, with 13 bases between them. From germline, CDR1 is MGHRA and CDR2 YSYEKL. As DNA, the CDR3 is TGCGCCAGCAGCCCTACAGGGCTAGGCACTGAAGCTTTCTTT. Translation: CASSPTGLGTEAFF.

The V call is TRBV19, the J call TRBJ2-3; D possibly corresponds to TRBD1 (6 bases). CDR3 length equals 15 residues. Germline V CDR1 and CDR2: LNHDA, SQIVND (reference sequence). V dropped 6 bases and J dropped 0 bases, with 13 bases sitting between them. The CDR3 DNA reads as TGTGCCAGTAGCAAACCACAGGGTAGCACAGATACGCAGTATTTT. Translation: CASSKPQGSTDTQYF.

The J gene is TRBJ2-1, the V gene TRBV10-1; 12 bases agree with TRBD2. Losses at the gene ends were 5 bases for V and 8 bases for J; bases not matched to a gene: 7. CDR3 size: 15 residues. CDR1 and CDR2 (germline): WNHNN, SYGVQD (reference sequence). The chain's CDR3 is CASSPTSGSMDEQFF. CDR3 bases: TGCGCCAGCAGTCCGACTAGCGGGAGCATGGATGAGCAGTTCTTC.

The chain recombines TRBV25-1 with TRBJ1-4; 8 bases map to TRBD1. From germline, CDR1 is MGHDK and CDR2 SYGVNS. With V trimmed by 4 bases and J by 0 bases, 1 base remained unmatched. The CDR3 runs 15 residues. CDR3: CASSAQGATNEKLFF. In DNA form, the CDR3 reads TGTGCCAGCAGTGCACAGGGGGCAACTAATGAAAAACTGTTTTTT.

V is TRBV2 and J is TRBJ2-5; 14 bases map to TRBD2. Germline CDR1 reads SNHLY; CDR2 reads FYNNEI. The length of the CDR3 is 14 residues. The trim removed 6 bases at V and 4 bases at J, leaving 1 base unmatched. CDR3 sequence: CASRGLAGVETQYF. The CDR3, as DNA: TGTGCCAGCAGGGGACTAGCGGGAGTAGAGACCCAGTACTTC.

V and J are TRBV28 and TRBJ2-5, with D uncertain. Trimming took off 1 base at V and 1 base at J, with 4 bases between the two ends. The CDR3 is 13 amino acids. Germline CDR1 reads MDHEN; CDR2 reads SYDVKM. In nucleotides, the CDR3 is TGTGCCAGCAGTTTATCAGGCCAAGAGACCCAGTACTTC. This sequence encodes CASSLSGQETQYF.

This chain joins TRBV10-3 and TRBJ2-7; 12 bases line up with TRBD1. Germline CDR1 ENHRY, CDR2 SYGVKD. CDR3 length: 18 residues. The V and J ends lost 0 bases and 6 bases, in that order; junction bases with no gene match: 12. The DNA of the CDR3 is TGTGCCATCAGTGAGTCAACGGGACAGGGGGCGCGAAATGGCGAGCAGTACTTC. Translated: CAISESTGQGARNGEQYF.

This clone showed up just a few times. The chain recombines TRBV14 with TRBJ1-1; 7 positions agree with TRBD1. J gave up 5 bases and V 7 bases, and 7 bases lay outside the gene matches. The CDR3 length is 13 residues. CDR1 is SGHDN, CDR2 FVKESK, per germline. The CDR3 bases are TGTGCCAGCATTCGTACAGGGGAGACTGAAGCTTTCTTT. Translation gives CASIRTGETEAFF.

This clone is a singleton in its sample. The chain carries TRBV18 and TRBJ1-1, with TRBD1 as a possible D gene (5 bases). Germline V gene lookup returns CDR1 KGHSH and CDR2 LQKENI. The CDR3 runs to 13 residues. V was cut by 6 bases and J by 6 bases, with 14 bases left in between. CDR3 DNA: TGTGCCAGCTCCGACAGCCGTTTGGCTGAAGCTTTCTTT. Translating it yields CASSDSRLAEAFF. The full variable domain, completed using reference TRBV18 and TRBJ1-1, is NAGVMQNPRHLVRRRGQEARLRCSPMKGHSHVYWYRQLPEEGLKFMVYLQKENIIDESGMPKERFSAEFPKEGPSILRIQQVVRGDSAAYFCASSDSRLAEAFFGQGTRLTVV.

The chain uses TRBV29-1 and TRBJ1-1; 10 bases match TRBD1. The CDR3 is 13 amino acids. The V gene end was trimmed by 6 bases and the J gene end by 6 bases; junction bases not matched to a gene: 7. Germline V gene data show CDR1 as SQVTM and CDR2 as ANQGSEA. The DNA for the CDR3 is TGCAGCGTCGCACAGGACAGGGGGTCTGAAGCTTTCTTT. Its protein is CSVAQDRGSEAFF.

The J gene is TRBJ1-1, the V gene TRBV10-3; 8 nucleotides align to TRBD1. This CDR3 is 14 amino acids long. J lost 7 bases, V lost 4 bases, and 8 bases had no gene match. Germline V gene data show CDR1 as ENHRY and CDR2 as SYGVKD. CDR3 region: CAISVDRVAVEAFF. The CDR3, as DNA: TGTGCCATCAGTGTGGACAGGGTGGCTGTTGAAGCTTTCTTT.

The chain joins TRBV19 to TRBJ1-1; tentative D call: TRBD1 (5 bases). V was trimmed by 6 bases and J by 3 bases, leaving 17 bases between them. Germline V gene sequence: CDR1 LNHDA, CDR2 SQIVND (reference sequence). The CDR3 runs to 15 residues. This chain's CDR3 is CASRPRVSQDTEAFF. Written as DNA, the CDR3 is TGTGCCAGTAGACCCAGGGTGTCCCAAGACACTGAAGCTTTCTTT.

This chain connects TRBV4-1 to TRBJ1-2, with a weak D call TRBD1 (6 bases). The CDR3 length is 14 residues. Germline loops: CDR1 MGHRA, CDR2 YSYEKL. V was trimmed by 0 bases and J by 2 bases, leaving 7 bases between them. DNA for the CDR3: TGCGCCAGCAGCCAAGACCAGGGGAACTATGGCTACACCTTC. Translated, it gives CASSQDQGNYGYTF.

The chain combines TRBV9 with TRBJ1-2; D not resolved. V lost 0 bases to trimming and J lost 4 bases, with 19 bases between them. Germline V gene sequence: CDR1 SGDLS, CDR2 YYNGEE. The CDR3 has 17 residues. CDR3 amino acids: CASSVGKGGRPTYGYTF. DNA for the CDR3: TGTGCCAGCAGCGTAGGTAAAGGAGGGCGGCCGACCTATGGCTACACCTTC.

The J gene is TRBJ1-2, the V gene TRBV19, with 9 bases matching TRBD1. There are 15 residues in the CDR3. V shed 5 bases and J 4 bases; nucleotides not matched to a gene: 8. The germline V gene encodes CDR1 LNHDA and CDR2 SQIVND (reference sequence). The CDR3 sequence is CASSAQGTGSYGYTF. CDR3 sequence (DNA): TGTGCCAGTAGTGCGCAGGGGACAGGGTCCTATGGCTACACCTTC.

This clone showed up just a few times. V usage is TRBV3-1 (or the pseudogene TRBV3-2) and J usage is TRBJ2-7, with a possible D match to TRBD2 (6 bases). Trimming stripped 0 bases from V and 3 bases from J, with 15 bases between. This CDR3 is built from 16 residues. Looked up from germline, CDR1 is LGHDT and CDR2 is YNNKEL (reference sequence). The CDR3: CASSQDPIGTLYEQYF. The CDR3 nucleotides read TGTGCCAGCAGCCAAGATCCGATAGGGACTCTCTACGAGCAGTACTTC.

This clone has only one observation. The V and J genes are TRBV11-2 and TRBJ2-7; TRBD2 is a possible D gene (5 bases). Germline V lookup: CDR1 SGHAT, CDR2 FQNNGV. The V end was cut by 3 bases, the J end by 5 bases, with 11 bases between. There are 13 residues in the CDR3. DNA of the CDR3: TGTGCCAGCAGCTTGATTAGCGCCCACGAGCAGTACTTC. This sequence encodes CASSLISAHEQYF.